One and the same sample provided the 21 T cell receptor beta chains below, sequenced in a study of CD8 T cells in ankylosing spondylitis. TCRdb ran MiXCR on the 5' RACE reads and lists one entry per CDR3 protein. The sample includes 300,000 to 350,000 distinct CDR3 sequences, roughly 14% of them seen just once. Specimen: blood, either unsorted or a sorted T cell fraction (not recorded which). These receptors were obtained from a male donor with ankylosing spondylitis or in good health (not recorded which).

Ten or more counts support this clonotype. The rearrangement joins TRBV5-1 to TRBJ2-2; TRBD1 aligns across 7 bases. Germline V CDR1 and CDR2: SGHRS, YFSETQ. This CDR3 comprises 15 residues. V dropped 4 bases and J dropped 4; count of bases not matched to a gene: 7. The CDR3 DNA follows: TGCGCCAGCAGCCCGACAGGGCAGGCCACCGGGGAGCTGTTTTTT. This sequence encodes CASSPTGQATGELFF.

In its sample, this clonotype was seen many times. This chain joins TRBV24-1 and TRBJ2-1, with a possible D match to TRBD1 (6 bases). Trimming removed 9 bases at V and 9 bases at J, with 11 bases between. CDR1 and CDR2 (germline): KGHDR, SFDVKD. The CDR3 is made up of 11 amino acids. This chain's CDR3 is CATSQGVEQFF. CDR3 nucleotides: TGTGCCACCTCACAGGGCGTTGAGCAGTTCTTC.

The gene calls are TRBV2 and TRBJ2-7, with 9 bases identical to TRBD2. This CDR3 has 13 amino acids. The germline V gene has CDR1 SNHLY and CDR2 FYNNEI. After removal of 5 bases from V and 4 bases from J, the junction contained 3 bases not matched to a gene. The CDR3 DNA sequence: TGTGCCAGCAGTACGGGACTAGCATACGAGCAGTACTTC. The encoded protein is CASSTGLAYEQYF.

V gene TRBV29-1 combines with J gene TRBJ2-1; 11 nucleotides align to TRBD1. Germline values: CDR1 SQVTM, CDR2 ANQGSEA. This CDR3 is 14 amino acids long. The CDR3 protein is CRIGGTGGSGEQFF. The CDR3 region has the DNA TGCAGAATTGGGGGGACAGGGGGATCAGGTGAGCAGTTCTTC.

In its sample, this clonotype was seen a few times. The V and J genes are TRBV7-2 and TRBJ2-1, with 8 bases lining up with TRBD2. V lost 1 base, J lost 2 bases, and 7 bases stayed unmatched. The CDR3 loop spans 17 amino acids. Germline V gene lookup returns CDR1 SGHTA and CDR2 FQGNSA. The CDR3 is CASSLGPAGATYNEQFF. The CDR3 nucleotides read TGTGCCAGCAGCTTAGGACCAGCGGGGGCGACCTACAATGAGCAGTTCTTC. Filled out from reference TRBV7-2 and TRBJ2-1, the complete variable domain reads GAGVSQSPSNKVTEKGKDVELRCDPISGHTALYWYRQSLGQGLEFLIYFQGNSAPDKSGLPSDRFSAERTGGSVSTLTIQRTQQEDSAVYLCASSLGPAGATYNEQFFGPGTRLTVL.

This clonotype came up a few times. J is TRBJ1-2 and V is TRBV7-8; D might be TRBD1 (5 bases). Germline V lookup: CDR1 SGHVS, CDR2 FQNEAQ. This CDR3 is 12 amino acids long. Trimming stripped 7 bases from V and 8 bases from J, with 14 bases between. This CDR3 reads CASTTAGVGYTF. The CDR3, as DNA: TGTGCCAGCACCACGGCGGGGGTGGGCTACACCTTC.

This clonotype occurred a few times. The CDR3 sequence is CASSLVSDAIGFF. The CDR3 coding sequence is TGTGCCAGCAGCTTGGTCTCCGACGCTATTGGGTTCTTC. The chain uses TRBV7-8 and TRBJ2-1; no clear D gene. V lost 3 bases to trimming and J lost 15 bases, with 18 bases between them. The CDR3 runs 13 residues. Per germline, CDR1 SGHVS and CDR2 FQNEAQ.

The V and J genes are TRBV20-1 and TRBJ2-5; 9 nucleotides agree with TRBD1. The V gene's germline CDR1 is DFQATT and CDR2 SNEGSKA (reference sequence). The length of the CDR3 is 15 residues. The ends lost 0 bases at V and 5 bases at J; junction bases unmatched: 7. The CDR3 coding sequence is TGCAGTGCTAGAGACCCCGGACAGGGGTTCGAGACCCAGTACTTC. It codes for CSARDPGQGFETQYF.

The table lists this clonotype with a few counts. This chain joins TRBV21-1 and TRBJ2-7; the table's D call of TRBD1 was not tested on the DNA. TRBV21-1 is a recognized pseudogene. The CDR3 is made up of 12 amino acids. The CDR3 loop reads CASSKGDYEQYF. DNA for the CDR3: TGTGCCAGCAGCAAGGGGGACTACGAGCAGTACTTC.

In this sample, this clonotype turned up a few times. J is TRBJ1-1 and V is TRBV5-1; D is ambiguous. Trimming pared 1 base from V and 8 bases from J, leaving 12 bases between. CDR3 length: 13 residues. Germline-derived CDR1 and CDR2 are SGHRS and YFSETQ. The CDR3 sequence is CASSLPSLQEAFF. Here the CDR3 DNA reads TGCGCCAGCAGCTTGCCTTCACTACAGGAAGCTTTCTTT.

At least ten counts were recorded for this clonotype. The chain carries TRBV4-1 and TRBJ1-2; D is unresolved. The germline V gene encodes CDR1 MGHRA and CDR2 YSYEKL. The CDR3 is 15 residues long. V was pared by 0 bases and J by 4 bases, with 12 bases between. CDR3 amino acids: CASSQDLAQIYGYTF. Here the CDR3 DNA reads TGCGCCAGCAGCCAAGATCTAGCCCAGATCTATGGCTACACCTTC.

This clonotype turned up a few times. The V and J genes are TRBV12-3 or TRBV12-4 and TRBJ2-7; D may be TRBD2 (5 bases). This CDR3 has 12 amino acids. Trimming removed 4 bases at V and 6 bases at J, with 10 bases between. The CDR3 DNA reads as TGTGCCAGCAGTTACACTAGAGCCGAGCAGTACTTC. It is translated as CASSYTRAEQYF.

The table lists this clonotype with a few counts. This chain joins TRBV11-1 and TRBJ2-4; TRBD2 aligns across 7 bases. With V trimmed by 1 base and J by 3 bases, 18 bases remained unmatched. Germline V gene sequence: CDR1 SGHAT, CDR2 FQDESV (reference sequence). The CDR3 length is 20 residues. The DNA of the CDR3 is TGTGCCAGCAGCTTAGGGTCAGGGAGTCCCCGGGGGGTCGGCAAAAACATTCAGTACTTC. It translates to CASSLGSGSPRGVGKNIQYF.

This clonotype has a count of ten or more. The CDR3 bases are TGCGCCAGCAGCCAAGAACAGAAACTGTTTTTT. The encoded protein is CASSQEQKLFF. The rearrangement links TRBV4-1 to TRBJ1-4, with D hard to call. The CDR3 consists of 11 residues. With 0 bases removed from V and 11 bases from J, the gap between germline ends came to 4 bases. CDR1 is MGHRA, CDR2 YSYEKL, per germline.

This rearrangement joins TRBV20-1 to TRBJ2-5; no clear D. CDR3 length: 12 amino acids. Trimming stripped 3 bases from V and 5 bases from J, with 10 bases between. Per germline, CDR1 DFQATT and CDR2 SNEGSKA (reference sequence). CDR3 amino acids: CSASSVGETQYF. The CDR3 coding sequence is TGCAGTGCTAGTTCCGTGGGGGAGACCCAGTACTTC.

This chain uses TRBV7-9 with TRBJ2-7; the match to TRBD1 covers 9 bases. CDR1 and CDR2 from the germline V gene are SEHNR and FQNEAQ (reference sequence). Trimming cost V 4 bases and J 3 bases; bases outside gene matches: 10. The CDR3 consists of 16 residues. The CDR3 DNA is TGTGCCAGCAGCTCCTGGGGGACAGGGTCCCGCTACGAGCAGTACTTC. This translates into CASSSWGTGSRYEQYF.

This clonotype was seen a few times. The CDR3 DNA reads as TGTGCCAGTACCACGGGACTGAACTTGAACACTGAAGCTTTCTTT. Protein: CASTTGLNLNTEAFF. The V and J genes are TRBV19 and TRBJ1-1, with a possible D match to TRBD1 (5 bases). The length of the CDR3 is 15 residues. Germline assignment: CDR1 LNHDA and CDR2 SQIVND (reference sequence). Trimming removed 7 bases at V and 0 bases at J, with 15 bases between.

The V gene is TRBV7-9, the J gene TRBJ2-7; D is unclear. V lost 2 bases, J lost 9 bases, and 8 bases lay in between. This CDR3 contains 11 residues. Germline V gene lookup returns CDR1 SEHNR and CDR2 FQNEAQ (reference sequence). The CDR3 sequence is CASSLTWGQYF. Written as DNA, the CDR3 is TGTGCCAGCAGCTTAACATGGGGGCAGTACTTC. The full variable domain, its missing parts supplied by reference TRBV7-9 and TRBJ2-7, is DTGVSQNPRHKITKRGQNVTFRCDPISEHNRLYWYRQTLGQGPEFLTYFQNEAQLEKSRLLSDRFSAERPKGSFSTLEIQRTEQGDSAMYLCASSLTWGQYFGPGTRLTVT.

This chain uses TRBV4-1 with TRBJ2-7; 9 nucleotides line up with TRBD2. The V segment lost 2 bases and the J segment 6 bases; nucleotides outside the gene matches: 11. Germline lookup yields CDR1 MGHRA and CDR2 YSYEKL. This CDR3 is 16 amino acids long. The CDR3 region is CASSQRGGTSKVEQYF. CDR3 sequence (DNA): TGCGCCAGCAGCCAAAGAGGAGGGACTAGCAAGGTCGAGCAGTACTTC.

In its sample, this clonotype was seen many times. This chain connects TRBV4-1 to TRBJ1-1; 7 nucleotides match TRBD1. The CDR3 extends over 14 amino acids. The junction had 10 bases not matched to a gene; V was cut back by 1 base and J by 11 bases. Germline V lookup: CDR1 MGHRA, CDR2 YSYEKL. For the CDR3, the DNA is TGCGCCAGCAGCCAAGTGTGGGCTGGACAGGTGGCTTTCTTT. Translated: CASSQVWAGQVAFF.

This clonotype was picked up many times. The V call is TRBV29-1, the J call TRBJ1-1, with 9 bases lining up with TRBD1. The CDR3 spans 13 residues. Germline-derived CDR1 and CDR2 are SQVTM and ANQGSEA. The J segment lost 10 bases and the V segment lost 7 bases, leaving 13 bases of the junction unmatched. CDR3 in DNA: TGCAGCGCTAACACAGGGGGCTGGAGTAGAGCTTTCTTT. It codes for CSANTGGWSRAFF.